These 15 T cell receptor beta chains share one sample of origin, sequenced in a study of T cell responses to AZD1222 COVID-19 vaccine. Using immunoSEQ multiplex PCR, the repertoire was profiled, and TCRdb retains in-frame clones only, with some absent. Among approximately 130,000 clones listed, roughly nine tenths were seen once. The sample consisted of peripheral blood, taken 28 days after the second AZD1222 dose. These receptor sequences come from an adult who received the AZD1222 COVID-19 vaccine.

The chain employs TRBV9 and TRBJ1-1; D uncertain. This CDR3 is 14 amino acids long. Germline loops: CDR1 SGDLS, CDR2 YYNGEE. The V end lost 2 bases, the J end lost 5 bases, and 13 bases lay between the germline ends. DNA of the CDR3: TGTGCCAGCAGCGTCGGGGTCGGACCAACTGAAGCTTTCTTT. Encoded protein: CASSVGVGPTEAFF.

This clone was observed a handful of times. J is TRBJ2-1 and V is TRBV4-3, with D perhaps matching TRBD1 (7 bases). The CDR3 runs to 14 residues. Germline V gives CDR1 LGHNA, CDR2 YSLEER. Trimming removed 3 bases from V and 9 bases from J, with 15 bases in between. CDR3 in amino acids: CASSQQTGEAEQFF. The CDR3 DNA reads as TGCGCCAGCAGCCAGCAAACAGGGGAGGCTGAGCAGTTCTTC.

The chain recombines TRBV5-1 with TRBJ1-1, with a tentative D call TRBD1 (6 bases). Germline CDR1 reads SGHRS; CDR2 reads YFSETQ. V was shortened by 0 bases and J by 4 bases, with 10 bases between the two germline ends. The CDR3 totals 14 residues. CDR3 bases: TGCGCCAGCAGCTTGGACGGGGGCAGCACTGAAGCTTTCTTT. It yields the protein CASSLDGGSTEAFF.

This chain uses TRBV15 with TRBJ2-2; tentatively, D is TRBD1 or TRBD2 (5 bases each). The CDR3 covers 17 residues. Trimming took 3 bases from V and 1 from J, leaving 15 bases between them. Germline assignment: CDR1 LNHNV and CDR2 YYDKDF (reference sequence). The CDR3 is CATSRASGPLNTGELFF. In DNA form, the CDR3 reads TGTGCCACCAGCAGGGCCTCGGGACCGCTGAACACCGGGGAGCTGTTTTTT.

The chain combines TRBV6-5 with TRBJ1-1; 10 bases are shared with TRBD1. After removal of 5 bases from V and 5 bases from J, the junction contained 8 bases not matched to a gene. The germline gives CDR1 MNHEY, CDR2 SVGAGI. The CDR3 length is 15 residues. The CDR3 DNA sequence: TGTGCCAGCAGTCCCCCGACAGGGGGCCCGACTGAAGCTTTCTTT. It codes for CASSPPTGGPTEAFF.

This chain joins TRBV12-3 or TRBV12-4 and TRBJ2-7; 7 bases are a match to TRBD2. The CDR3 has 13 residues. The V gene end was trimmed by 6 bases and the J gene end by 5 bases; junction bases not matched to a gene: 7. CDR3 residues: CASSPGGGDEQYF. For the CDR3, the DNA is TGTGCCAGCAGCCCCGGTGGGGGGGACGAGCAGTACTTC.

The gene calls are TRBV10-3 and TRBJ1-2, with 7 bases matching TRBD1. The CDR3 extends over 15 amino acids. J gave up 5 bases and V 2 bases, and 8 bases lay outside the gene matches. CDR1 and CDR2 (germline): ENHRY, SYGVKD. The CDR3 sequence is CAISEPPGQHYGYTF. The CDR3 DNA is TGTGCCATCAGTGAGCCTCCGGGACAGCATTATGGCTACACCTTC.

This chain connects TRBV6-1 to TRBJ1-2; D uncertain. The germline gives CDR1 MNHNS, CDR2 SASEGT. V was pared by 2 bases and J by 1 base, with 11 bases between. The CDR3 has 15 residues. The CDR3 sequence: CASSEQVLSNYGYTF. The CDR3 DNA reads TGTGCCAGCAGTGAACAGGTACTCAGTAACTATGGCTACACCTTC.

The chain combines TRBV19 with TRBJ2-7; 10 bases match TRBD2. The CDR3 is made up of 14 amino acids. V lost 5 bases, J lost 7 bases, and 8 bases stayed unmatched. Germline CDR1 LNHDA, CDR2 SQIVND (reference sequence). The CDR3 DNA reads TGTGCCAGTAGTCCCCCGGGACTAGCGTTTGAGCAGTACTTC. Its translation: CASSPPGLAFEQYF.

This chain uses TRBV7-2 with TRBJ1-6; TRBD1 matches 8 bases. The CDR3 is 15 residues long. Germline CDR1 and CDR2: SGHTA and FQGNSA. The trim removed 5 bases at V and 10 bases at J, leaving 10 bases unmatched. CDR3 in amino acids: CASSLAGGLGSPLHF. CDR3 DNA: TGTGCCAGCAGCCTGGCAGGGGGCTTAGGGTCACCCCTCCACTTT.

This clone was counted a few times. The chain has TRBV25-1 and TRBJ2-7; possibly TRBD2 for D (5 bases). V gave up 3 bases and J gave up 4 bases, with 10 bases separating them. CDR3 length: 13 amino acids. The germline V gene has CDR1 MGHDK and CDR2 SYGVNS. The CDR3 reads CASSDAGRYEQYF. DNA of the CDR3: TGTGCCAGCAGTGACGCGGGTAGGTACGAGCAGTACTTC.

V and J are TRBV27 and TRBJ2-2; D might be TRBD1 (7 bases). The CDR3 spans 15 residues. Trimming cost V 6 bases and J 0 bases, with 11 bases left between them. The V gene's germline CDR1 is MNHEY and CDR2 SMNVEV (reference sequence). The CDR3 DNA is TGTGCCAGCAGATCAGGGGGGACGAACACCGGGGAGCTGTTTTTT. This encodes CASRSGGTNTGELFF.

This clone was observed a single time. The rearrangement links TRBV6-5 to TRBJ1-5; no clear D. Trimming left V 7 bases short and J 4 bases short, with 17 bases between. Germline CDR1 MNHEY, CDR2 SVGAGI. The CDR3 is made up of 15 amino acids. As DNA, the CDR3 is TGTGCCAGCATAGGCACAGTCTTTCAAAATCAGCCCCAGCATTTT. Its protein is CASIGTVFQNQPQHF.

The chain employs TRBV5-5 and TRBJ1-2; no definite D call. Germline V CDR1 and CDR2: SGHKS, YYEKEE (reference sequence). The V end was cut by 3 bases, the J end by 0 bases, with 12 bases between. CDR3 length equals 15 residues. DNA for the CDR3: TGTGCCAGCAGCTCGTCCTGGGTGGCTAACTATGGCTACACCTTC. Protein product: CASSSSWVANYGYTF.

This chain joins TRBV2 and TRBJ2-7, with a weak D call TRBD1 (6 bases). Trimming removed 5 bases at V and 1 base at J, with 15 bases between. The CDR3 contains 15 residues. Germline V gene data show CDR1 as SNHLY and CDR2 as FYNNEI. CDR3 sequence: CASSQSDSRSYEQYF. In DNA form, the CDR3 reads TGTGCCAGCAGTCAATCGGACAGCCGATCCTACGAGCAGTACTTC.